A single sample gave rise to the 13 T cell receptor beta chains below, sequenced in a study of blood T cell repertoires in COVID-19. TCRdb's table, derived via immunoSEQ multiplex PCR, lists solely in-frame clones and lacks some. The sample records about 180,000 clones, about 90% being singletons. The sequencing sample was made of peripheral blood. The receptor source for this set is a man in his 70s with active or convalescent COVID-19.

This chain uses TRBV30 with TRBJ2-6; D gene uncertain. The germline CDR1 and CDR2 sequences are GTSNPN and SVGIG (reference sequence). Trimming shortened V by 1 base and J by 1 base, and 14 bases separated the two germline ends. The CDR3 has 17 amino acids. The CDR3 DNA reads TGTGCCTGGAGTGGTCCCTACCCCCCTTCTGGGGCCAACGTCCTGACTTTC. It specifies CAWSGPYPPSGANVLTF.

The chain combines TRBV4-3 with TRBJ2-1; TRBD1 agrees at 7 bases. Germline trimming cut 4 bases from V and 4 bases from J; bases unmatched to any gene: 4. CDR1 is LGHNA and CDR2 is YSLEER in the germline V gene. The CDR3 length is 14 residues. The CDR3 protein is CASSRNRGYNEQFF. The CDR3 DNA sequence: TGCGCCAGCAGCCGGAACAGGGGATACAATGAGCAGTTCTTC.

The chain combines TRBV27 with TRBJ1-2; 12 nucleotides match TRBD1. Germline CDR1 is MNHEY and CDR2 is SMNVEV (reference sequence). The CDR3 length is 15 residues. Trimming cost V 6 bases and J 7 bases; bases outside gene matches: 9. The CDR3 coding sequence is TGTGCCAGCAGACCCGGGACAGGGGGCGAGGGTGGCTACACCTTC. Encoded protein: CASRPGTGGEGGYTF.

This rearrangement joins TRBV27 to TRBJ2-1; tentatively, D is TRBD2 (6 bases). Trimming took off 7 bases at V and 1 base at J, with 14 bases between the two ends. The CDR3 spans 15 residues. Germline V CDR1 and CDR2: MNHEY, SMNVEV (reference sequence). In DNA, the CDR3 is TGTGCCAGCACTTACACTAGCCTTTCCTACAATGAGCAGTTCTTC. It is translated as CASTYTSLSYNEQFF.

The chain uses TRBV18 and TRBJ1-6; D unclear. Germline CDR1 reads KGHSH; CDR2 reads LQKENI. The CDR3 is made up of 16 amino acids. V was clipped by 0 bases and J by 6 bases, with 12 bases between them. This CDR3 is CASSPPAGFGNSPLHF. CDR3 nucleotide sequence: TGTGCCAGCTCACCACCCGCAGGTTTCGGTAATTCACCCCTCCACTTT.

The chain recombines TRBV14 with TRBJ2-7, with D possibly being TRBD1 (5 bases). Germline V gives CDR1 SGHDN, CDR2 FVKESK. The V end was cut by 2 bases, the J end by 0 bases, with 17 bases between. This CDR3 spans 17 amino acids. In nucleotides, the CDR3 is TGTGCCAGCAGCCAATGGGATCGACTCAGGGTCTCCTACGAGCAGTACTTC. Translated, it gives CASSQWDRLRVSYEQYF.

In its sample, this clone was seen once. The V gene is TRBV11-3, the J gene TRBJ2-1; 9 bases agree with TRBD1. Germline loops: CDR1 SGHNT, CDR2 YENEEA. Losses at the gene ends were 5 bases for V and 8 bases for J; bases not matched to a gene: 10. The CDR3 contains 15 residues. CDR3 nucleotide sequence: TGTGCCAGCAGCCCAGGGGGACAGGGTAGGGATGAGCAGTTCTTC. Translated, it gives CASSPGGQGRDEQFF.

The chain uses TRBV18 and TRBJ1-6; perhaps TRBD1 as D (5 bases). Germline CDR1 is KGHSH and CDR2 is LQKENI. The CDR3 covers 17 residues. V was cut by 0 bases and J by 10 bases, with 19 bases left in between. The CDR3 nucleotides are TGTGCCAGCTCACCACCGGTTTGGCGGGGACGGGGATCACCCCTCCACTTT. Protein: CASSPPVWRGRGSPLHF.

The CDR3 DNA sequence: TGTGCCAGCAGCTGGGGACAGATAATGAACACTGAAGCTTTCTTT. This gives the protein CASSWGQIMNTEAFF. V and J are TRBV6-5 and TRBJ1-1; 7 nucleotides align to TRBD1. This CDR3 comprises 15 residues. With V trimmed by 6 bases and J by 0 bases, 7 bases remained unmatched. The germline V gene has CDR1 MNHEY and CDR2 SVGAGI.

The chain uses TRBV5-5 and TRBJ1-3, with 10 bases lining up with TRBD1. The CDR3 spans 15 residues. Trimming took 4 bases from V and 2 from J; bases not matched to a gene: 3. CDR1 and CDR2 from the germline V gene are SGHKS and YYEKEE (reference sequence). The CDR3 DNA reads TGTGCCAGCAGCAGACAGGGGGCCACTGGAAACACCATATATTTT. Translation gives CASSRQGATGNTIYF.

The chain couples TRBV7-8 to TRBJ1-1; possibly TRBD1 for D (6 bases). This CDR3 spans 13 amino acids. Germline V gene data show CDR1 as SGHVS and CDR2 as FQNEAQ. Deletions cut 5 bases from V and 4 bases from J, with 11 bases between. CDR3 sequence: CASSLQGGTEAFF. The CDR3 coding sequence is TGTGCCAGCAGCCTACAAGGGGGCACTGAAGCTTTCTTT.

As concerns this clone: The junction does not match germline at one end; this may be a read error. The chain recombines TRBV28 with TRBJ1-2; no clear D. This CDR3 region has 12 residues. Germline-derived CDR1 and CDR2 are MDHEN and SYDVKM. The CDR3 region has the DNA TGTGCCAGCAGTCTATGGTTAGCCGGCTACACCTTC. Its protein is CASSLWLAGYTF.

The V gene is TRBV25-1, the J gene TRBJ2-5; 9 bases agree with TRBD2. Trimming removed 5 bases from V and 5 bases from J; junction bases left unmatched: 12. Germline-derived CDR1 and CDR2 are MGHDK and SYGVNS. This CDR3 is built from 16 residues. CDR3 sequence: CASSSNPGLAVETQYF. The DNA of the CDR3 is TGTGCCAGCAGTTCGAACCCGGGACTAGCCGTGGAGACCCAGTACTTC.